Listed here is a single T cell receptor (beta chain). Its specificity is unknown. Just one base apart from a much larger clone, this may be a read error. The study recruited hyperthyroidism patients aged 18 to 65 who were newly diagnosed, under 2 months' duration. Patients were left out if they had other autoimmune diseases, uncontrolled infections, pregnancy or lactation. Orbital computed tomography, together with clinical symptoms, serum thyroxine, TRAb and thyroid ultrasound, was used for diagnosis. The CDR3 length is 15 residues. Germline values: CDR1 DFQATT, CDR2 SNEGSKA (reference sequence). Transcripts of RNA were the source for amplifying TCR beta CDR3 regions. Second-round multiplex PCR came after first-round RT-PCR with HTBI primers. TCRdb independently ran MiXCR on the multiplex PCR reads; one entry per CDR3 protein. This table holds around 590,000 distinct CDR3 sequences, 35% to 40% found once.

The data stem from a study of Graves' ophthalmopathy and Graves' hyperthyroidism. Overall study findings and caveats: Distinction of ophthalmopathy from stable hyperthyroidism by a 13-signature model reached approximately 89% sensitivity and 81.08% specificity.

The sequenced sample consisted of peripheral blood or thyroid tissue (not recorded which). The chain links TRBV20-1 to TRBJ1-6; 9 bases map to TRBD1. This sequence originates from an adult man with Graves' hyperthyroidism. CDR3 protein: CSARIQGAHNPPLHF. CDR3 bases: TGCAGTGCTAGAATACAGGGGGCCCATAATCCACCCCTCCACTTT.